This is a list of T cell receptor beta chains from one sample in a study of OX40 agonist ivuxolimab in advanced cancers. Assay: immunoSEQ multiplex PCR; the TCRdb copy retains only in-frame clones and omits some. The table records about 62,000 clones, about four fifths of them present only once. The sequenced sample was CD4+ or CD8+ T cells sorted from blood, obtained in a trial of the OX40 agonist ivuxolimab. The origin of the receptors is an adult with an advanced solid tumor such as melanoma, head and neck, liver or kidney cancer. Both conserved end residues are part of each CDR3. The D gene is left open where the match is weak. Clone sizes are given selectively: once, few, many, or a class where the clone is expanded.

D,J,size,V,DNA,CDR3
TRBD2,TRBJ2-3,few,TRBV5-6,TGTGCCAGCAGCTTGGCCGGGGGCGGGGGGGCCACAGATACGCAGTATTTT,CASSLAGGGGATDTQYF
-,TRBJ1-1,-,TRBV19,TGTGCCAGTAGTAGAGGCACTGAGCGAACTGAAGCTTTCTTT,CASSRGTERTEAFF
-,TRBJ2-1,-,TRBV10-3,TGTGCCATCAGTGAGGCTATGAGCTCCTACAATGAGCAGTTCTTC,CAISEAMSSYNEQFF
-,TRBJ1-1,once,TRBV27,TGTGCCAGCAGTTCGATCCGGGACGAGGAAGCTTTCTTT,CASSSIRDEEAFF
TRBD2,TRBJ2-1,-,TRBV15,TGTGCCACCAGCAGAGGGCGGGAGGCCTCTTTCTTC,CATSRGREASFF
-,TRBJ2-1,-,TRBV5-5,TGTGCCAGCACTCCGGTTGGGGGCCAGTACGGGGAGCAGTTCTTC,CASTPVGGQYGEQFF
TRBD1,TRBJ1-1,-,TRBV7-2,TGTGCCAGCAGCTTACTGGGACAGGGGAATGAAGCTTTCTTT,CASSLLGQGNEAFF
-,TRBJ2-6,-,TRBV6-5,TGTGCCAGCAGTTACACCACTAGGGCCAACGTCCTGACTTTC,CASSYTTRANVLTF
-,TRBJ2-2,-,TRBV2,TGTGCCAGCACTCTGGGTCCCTTCACCGGGGAGCTGTTTTTT,CASTLGPFTGELFF
-,TRBJ2-7,-,TRBV27,TGTGCCAGCAGTTCCTTTTTAGGGATCGGGACCTACGAGCAGTACTTC,CASSSFLGIGTYEQYF
TRBD1,TRBJ1-2,-,TRBV29-1,TGCAGCGTTGAAGGTGGACGGGACAGGGGAAACTATGGCTACACCTTC,CSVEGGRDRGNYGYTF
-,TRBJ2-1,-,TRBV12-5,TGTGCTAGTGGTTTCCCGAGGGGCGGCTACAATGAGCAGTTCTTC,CASGFPRGGYNEQFF
-,TRBJ2-1,-,TRBV11-2,TGTGCCAGCAGCTTATCTTCCAATGAGCAGTTCTTC,CASSLSSNEQFF
-,TRBJ2-7,-,TRBV27,TGTGCCAGCAGGCAAACTAGATCGACCTACGAGCAGTACTTC,CASRQTRSTYEQYF
TRBD2,TRBJ2-1,-,TRBV7-2,TGTGCCAGCAGCTTCTTTAGCGGGGGTTACAATGAGCAGTTCTTC,CASSFFSGGYNEQFF
TRBD2,TRBJ2-2,-,TRBV5-4,TGTGCCAGCAGCTTGGGGAGTACTAGCGCCACCGGGGAGCTGTTTTTT,CASSLGSTSATGELFF
-,TRBJ1-5,-,TRBV5-6,TGTGCCAGCAGCTTGGGTCAGGGTAAGCGCAGTCAGCCCCAGCATTTT,CASSLGQGKRSQPQHF
-,TRBJ2-7,-,TRBV30,TGTGCCTCGGCCCCCCTCGGTTCCTACGAGCAGTACTTC,CASAPLGSYEQYF
TRBD1,TRBJ1-4,-,TRBV15,TGTGCCACCAGCAGAACAGACAGGGGCGAAAAACTGTTTTTT,CATSRTDRGEKLFF
TRBD1,TRBJ2-7,few,TRBV10-3,TGTGCCATCAGTGTGGGGACAGGGTCCGAGCAGTACTTC,CAISVGTGSEQYF
-,TRBJ1-1,-,TRBV25-1,TGTGCCAGCAGCGGGGGGAGGGTAGAGACTGAAGCTTTCTTT,CASSGGRVETEAFF
-,TRBJ1-1,-,TRBV5-1,TGCGCCAGCAGCTTGGATGAGCGGCTGAGCACTGAAGCTTTCTTT,CASSLDERLSTEAFF
-,TRBJ2-2,few,TRBV6-6,TGTGCCAGCATACAGGGTGACGGGGAGCTGTTTTTT,CASIQGDGELFF
-,TRBJ1-2,few,TRBV15,TGTGCCACCAGCAGAGATATCAGGGGCGCGTACACCTTC,CATSRDIRGAYTF
TRBD1,TRBJ1-4,-,TRBV11-3,TGTGCCAGCAGCTTAACGCGGGACAGAAGGCAAAAACTGTTTTTT,CASSLTRDRRQKLFF
-,TRBJ1-5,-,TRBV21-1,TGTGCCAGCAGCGCTGCGCGTACCCTTTATAGCAATCAGCCCCAGCATTTT,CASSAARTLYSNQPQHF
-,TRBJ1-5,-,TRBV4-3,TGCGCCAGCAGCCAAGAAACCGGGACACCTCATCAGCCCCAGCATTTT,CASSQETGTPHQPQHF
TRBD1,TRBJ2-7,-,TRBV7-9,TGTGCCAGCAGCCCCCCGGGACAGGGTTTCTCCGAGCAGTACTTC,CASSPPGQGFSEQYF
TRBD1,TRBJ1-1,-,TRBV7-2,TGTGCCAGCAGCTCCCAGGGGGGGAACACTGAAGCTTTCTTT,CASSSQGGNTEAFF
-,TRBJ2-2,-,TRBV11-3,TGTGCCAGCAGCTTTAACAGGGACACCGGGGAGCTGTTTTTT,CASSFNRDTGELFF
TRBD1,TRBJ2-7,-,TRBV10-3,TGTGCCATCAGTTTAACCGGGACAGGGGCCTACGAGCAGTACTTC,CAISLTGTGAYEQYF
-,TRBJ2-1,-,TRBV4-1,TGCGCCAGCAGCCCAGTGGACTTATCCTACAATGAGCAGTTCTTC,CASSPVDLSYNEQFF
-,TRBJ2-7,few,TRBV7-9,TGTGCCAGCAGCTTAGGGAGCTACGAGCAGTACTTC,CASSLGSYEQYF
-,TRBJ2-2,-,TRBV29-1,TGCAGCGTTGGGCGCTCGAACACCGGGGAGCTGTTTTTT,CSVGRSNTGELFF
-,TRBJ1-1,-,TRBV6-5,TGTGCCAGCAGTTACGGGGGACTTCTGGTCGCTGAAGCTTTCTTT,CASSYGGLLVAEAFF
-,TRBJ2-5,-,TRBV27,TGTGCCAGCAGAGACACTAGTCCAGAGACCCAGTACTTC,CASRDTSPETQYF
TRBD1,TRBJ2-1,-,TRBV7-9,TGTGCCAGCAGCTACGCGACAGGGGTAGAGCAGTTCTTC,CASSYATGVEQFF
-,TRBJ2-3,once,TRBV9,TGTGCCAGCAGCGCCGGTGGGACGTCCTCCAGAGATACGCAGTATTTT,CASSAGGTSSRDTQYF
-,TRBJ1-4,-,TRBV7-2,TGTGCCAGCAGCCCACTTTGGGGCGCTAATGAAAAACTGTTTTTT,CASSPLWGANEKLFF
TRBD1,TRBJ2-7,once,TRBV25-1,TGTGCCAGCAGTGGATCCCAGACAGGGGTGGGGGAGCAGTACTTC,CASSGSQTGVGEQYF
-,TRBJ2-2,-,TRBV18,TGTGCCAGCTCACCAGCCGGAGACTCGAGAACCGGGGAGCTGTTTTTT,CASSPAGDSRTGELFF
-,TRBJ1-1,-,TRBV7-9,TGTGCCAGCAGACCCGGGACCTCTAAGGGGCCTAACACTGAAGCTTTCTTT,CASRPGTSKGPNTEAFF
TRBD1,TRBJ1-4,-,TRBV6-5,TGTGCCAGCAGTTACTCCGGGACAGGGAACGAAAAACTGTTTTTT,CASSYSGTGNEKLFF
TRBD1,TRBJ2-1,-,TRBV7-2,TGTGCCAGCAGCCCCAGACAGGGGGTCACTGAGCAGTTCTTC,CASSPRQGVTEQFF
-,TRBJ1-3,few,TRBV19,TGTGCTACGGACGGAAACTCTGGAAACACCATATATTTT,CATDGNSGNTIYF
TRBD2,TRBJ2-5,-,TRBV27,TGTGCCAGCAGCCAATGGGGGGGGACCAACCAAGAGACCCAGTACTTC,CASSQWGGTNQETQYF
-,TRBJ2-7,-,TRBV10-3,TGTGCCATCAGTGAGTCGACCCACTACGAGCAGTACTTC,CAISESTHYEQYF
TRBD2,TRBJ2-2,-,TRBV4-3,TGCGCCAGCAGCCAAGAAATAGCGGGGGCTAAGAACACCGGGGAGCTGTTTTTT,CASSQEIAGAKNTGELFF
TRBD2,TRBJ2-7,few,TRBV28,TGTGCCAGCCGCGCGGGAGGGCCCCGATACGAGCAGTACTTC,CASRAGGPRYEQYF
TRBD2,TRBJ2-7,-,TRBV29-1,TGCAGCGTTGAAGTCCTGGGACTATACGAGCAGTACTTC,CSVEVLGLYEQYF
TRBD2,TRBJ2-3,-,TRBV6-1,TGTGCCAGCAGTGAACCTAGCGGGACCACAGATACGCAGTATTTT,CASSEPSGTTDTQYF
-,TRBJ1-2,once,TRBV2,TGTGCCAGCAGCGCGAGCATGGTGGGAGGCTACACCTTC,CASSASMVGGYTF
TRBD1,TRBJ2-2,-,TRBV9,TGTGCCAGCAGCACCGACAGGGCGCAAGGGGAGCTGTTTTTT,CASSTDRAQGELFF
-,TRBJ1-1,few,TRBV6-5,TGTGCCACCCGAGACGTGGGCAGGGCAGCTTTCTTT,CATRDVGRAAFF
TRBD1,TRBJ2-1,few,TRBV11-3,TGTGCCAGCAGCTTAGACCCAGGGGGAACTTCTCAGTTCTTC,CASSLDPGGTSQFF
TRBD2,TRBJ2-7,-,TRBV28,TGTGCCAGCAGCCCTCCCCACGGGACTAGTGGCTACGAGCAGTACTTC,CASSPPHGTSGYEQYF
-,TRBJ2-2,-,TRBV28,TGTGCCAGCAGTTTAGCAGGGGTTGGCGGGGAGCTGTTTTTT,CASSLAGVGGELFF
-,TRBJ2-1,few,TRBV13,TGTGCCAGCAGCTTACAGGGTGGGGGCTACAATGAGCAGTTCTTC,CASSLQGGGYNEQFF
-,TRBJ1-5,many,TRBV2,TGTGCCAGCAGTGAAAGGTATGGTCTATCGAGCAATCAGCCCCAGCATTTT,CASSERYGLSSNQPQHF
TRBD1,TRBJ2-7,-,TRBV4-1,TGCGCCAGCAGCCAAGACAAAGGGACAGGCAGCTCCTACGAGCAGTACTTC,CASSQDKGTGSSYEQYF